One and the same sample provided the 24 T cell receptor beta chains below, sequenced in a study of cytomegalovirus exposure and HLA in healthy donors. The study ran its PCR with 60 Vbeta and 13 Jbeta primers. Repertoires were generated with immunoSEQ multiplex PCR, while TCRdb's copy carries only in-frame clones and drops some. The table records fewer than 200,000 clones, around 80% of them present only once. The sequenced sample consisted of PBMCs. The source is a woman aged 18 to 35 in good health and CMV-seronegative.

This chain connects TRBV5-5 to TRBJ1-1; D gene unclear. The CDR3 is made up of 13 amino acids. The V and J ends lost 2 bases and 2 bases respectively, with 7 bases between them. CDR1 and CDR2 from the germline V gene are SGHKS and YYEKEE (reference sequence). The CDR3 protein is CASSFRVNTEAFF. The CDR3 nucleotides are TGTGCCAGCAGCTTTAGAGTTAACACTGAAGCTTTCTTT.

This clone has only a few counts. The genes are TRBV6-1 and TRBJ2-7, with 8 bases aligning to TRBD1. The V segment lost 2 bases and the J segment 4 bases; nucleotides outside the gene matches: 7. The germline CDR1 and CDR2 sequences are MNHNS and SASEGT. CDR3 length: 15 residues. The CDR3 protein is CASSEPDRARYEQYF. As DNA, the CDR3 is TGTGCCAGCAGTGAACCGGACAGGGCGAGGTACGAGCAGTACTTC.

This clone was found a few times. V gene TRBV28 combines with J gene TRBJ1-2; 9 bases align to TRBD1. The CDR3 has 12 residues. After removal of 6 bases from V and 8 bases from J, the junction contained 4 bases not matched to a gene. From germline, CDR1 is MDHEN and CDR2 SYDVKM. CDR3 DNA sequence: TGTGCCAGCAGGAGGACAGGGGACGGCTACACCTTC. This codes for CASRRTGDGYTF.

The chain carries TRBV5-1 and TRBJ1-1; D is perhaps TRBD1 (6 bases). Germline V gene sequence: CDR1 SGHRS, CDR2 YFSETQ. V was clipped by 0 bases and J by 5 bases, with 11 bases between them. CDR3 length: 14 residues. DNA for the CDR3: TGCGCCAGCAGCTTGGTGGGGGCAGCTACTGAAGCTTTCTTT. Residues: CASSLVGAATEAFF.

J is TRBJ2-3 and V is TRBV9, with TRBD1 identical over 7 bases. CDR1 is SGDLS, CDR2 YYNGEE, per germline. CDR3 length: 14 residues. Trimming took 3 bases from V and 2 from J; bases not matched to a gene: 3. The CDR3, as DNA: TGTGCCAGCAGCGGGGACAGTTTCACAGATACGCAGTATTTT. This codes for CASSGDSFTDTQYF.

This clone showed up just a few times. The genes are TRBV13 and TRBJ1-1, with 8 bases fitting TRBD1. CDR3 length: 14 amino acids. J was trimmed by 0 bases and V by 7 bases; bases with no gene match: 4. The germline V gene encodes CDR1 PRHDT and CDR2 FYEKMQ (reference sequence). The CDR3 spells CASTHRGVNTEAFF. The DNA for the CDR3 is TGTGCCAGCACCCACAGGGGGGTGAACACTGAAGCTTTCTTT. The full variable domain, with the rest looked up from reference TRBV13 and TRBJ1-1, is AAGVIQSPRHLIKEKRETATLKCYPIPRHDTVYWYQQGPGQDPQFLISFYEKMQSDKGSIPDRFSAQQFSDYHSELNMSSLELGDSALYFCASTHRGVNTEAFFGQGTRLTVV.

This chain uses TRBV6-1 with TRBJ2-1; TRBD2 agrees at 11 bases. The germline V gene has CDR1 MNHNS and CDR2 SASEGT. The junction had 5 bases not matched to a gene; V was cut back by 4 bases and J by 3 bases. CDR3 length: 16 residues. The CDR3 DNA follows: TGTGCCAGCAGTGGAGGACTAGCGGGCATCTACAATGAGCAGTTCTTC. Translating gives CASSGGLAGIYNEQFF.

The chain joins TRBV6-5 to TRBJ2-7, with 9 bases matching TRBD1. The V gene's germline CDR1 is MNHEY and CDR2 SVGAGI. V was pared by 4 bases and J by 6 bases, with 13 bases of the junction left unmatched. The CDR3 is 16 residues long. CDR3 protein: CASSSPWGDREGEQYF. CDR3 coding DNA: TGTGCCAGCAGTTCCCCCTGGGGGGACAGGGAGGGCGAGCAGTACTTC.

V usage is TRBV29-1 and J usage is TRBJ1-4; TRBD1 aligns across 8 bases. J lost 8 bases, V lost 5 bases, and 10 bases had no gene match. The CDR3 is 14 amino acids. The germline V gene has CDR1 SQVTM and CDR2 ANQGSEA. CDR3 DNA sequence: TGCAGCGTTCGTTGGGCAGGGGGCGCGGAAAAACTGTTTTTT. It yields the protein CSVRWAGGAEKLFF. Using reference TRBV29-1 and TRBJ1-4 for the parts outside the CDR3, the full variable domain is SAVISQKPSRDICQRGTSLTIQCQVDSQVTMMFWYRQQPGQSLTLIATANQGSEATYESGFVIDKFPISRPNLTFSTLTVSNMSPEDSSIYLCSVRWAGGAEKLFFGSGTQLSVL.

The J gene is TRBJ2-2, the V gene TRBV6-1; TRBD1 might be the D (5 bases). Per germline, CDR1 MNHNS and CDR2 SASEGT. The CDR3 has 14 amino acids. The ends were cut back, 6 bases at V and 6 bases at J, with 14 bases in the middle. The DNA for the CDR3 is TGTGCCAGCAGATATCAAATGGGGCCCGGGGAGCTGTTTTTT. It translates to CASRYQMGPGELFF.

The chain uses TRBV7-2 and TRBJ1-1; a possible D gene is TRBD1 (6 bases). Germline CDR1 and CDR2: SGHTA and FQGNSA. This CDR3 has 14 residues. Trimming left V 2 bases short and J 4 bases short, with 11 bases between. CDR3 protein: CASSLNRDATEAFF. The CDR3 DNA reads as TGTGCCAGCAGCTTAAACAGGGACGCCACTGAAGCTTTCTTT.

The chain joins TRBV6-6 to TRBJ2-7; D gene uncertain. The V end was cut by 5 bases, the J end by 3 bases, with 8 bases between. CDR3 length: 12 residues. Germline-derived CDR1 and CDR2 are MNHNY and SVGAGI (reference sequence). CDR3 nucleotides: TGTGCCAGCAGTCCTGGGCGCTACGAGCAGTACTTC. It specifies CASSPGRYEQYF.

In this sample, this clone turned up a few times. The CDR3, as DNA: TGTGCCAGCAGTGACCGGGGAGAGAACACTGAAGCTTTCTTT. Protein sequence: CASSDRGENTEAFF. This chain connects TRBV2 to TRBJ1-1; D is uncertain. CDR1 is SNHLY and CDR2 is FYNNEI in the germline V gene. This CDR3 comprises 14 residues. V dropped 3 bases and J dropped 1 base, with 9 bases sitting between them.

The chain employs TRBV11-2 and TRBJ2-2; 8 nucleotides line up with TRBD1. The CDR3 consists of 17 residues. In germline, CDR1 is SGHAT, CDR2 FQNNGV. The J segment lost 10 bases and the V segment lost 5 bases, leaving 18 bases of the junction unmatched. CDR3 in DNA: TGTGCCAGCAGCCCATCTCTGGGTGGACAGGGCCGTTTGGAGCTGTTTTTT. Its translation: CASSPSLGGQGRLELFF.

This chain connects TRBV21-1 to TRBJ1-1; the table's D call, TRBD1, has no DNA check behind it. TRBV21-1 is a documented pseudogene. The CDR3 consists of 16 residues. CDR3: CASSKETQAKNTEAFF. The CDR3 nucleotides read TGTGCCAGCAGCAAAGAAACCCAGGCAAAGAACACTGAAGCTTTCTTT.

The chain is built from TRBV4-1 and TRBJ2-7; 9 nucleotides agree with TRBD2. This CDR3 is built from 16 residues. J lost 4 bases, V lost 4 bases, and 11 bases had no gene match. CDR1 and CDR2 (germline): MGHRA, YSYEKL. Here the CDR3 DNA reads TGCGCCAGCAGCCCACTGACTAGAGCGGGAGGTTACGAGCAGTACTTC. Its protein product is CASSPLTRAGGYEQYF.

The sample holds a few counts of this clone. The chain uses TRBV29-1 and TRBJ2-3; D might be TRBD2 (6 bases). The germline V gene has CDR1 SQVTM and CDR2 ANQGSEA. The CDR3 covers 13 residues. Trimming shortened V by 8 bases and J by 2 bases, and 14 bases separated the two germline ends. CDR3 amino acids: CSTAADYTDTQYF. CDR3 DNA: TGCAGCACGGCTGCGGACTACACAGATACGCAGTATTTT.

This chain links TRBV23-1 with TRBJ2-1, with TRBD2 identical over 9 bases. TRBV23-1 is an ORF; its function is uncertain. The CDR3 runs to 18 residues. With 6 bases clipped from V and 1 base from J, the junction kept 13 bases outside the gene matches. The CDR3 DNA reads TGCGCCAGCAGAGGGACTAGCAGACTGTCGGGTTCCTACAATGAGCAGTTCTTC. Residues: CASRGTSRLSGSYNEQFF.

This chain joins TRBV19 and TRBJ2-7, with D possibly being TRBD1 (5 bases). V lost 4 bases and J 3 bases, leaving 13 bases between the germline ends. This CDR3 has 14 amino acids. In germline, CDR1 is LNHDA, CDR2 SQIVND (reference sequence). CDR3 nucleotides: TGTGCCAGTAGTAGATTCTTAGGGGACTACGAGCAGTACTTC. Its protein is CASSRFLGDYEQYF.

The CDR3 DNA sequence: TGTGCCAGCAGTGAACTGCGGGAGGAAGAGACCCAGTACTTC. Its protein is CASSELREEETQYF. The chain carries TRBV6-1 and TRBJ2-5, with 8 bases that match TRBD2. Germline trimming cut 2 bases from V and 3 bases from J; bases unmatched to any gene: 2. The CDR3 loop spans 14 amino acids. CDR1 MNHNS and CDR2 SASEGT come from the germline V gene.

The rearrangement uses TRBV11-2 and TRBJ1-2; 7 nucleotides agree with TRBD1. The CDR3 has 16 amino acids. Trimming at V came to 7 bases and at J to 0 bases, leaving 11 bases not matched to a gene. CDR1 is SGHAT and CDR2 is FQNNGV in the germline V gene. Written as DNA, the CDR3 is TGTGCCAGCACCGACCGGACAGGAACTGCTAACTATGGCTACACCTTC. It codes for CASTDRTGTANYGYTF.

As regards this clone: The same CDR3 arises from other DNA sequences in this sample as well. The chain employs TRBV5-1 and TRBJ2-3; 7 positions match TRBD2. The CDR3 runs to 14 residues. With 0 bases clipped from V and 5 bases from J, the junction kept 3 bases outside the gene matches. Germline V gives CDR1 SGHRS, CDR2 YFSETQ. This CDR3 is CASSLEASGDTQYF. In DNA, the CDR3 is TGCGCCAGCAGCTTGGAGGCTAGCGGAGATACGCAGTATTTT. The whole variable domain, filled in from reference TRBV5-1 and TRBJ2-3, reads KAGVTQTPRYLIKTRGQQVTLSCSPISGHRSVSWYQQTPGQGLQFLFEYFSETQRNKGNFPGRFSGRQFSNSRSEMNVSTLELGDSALYLCASSLEASGDTQYFGPGTRLTVL.

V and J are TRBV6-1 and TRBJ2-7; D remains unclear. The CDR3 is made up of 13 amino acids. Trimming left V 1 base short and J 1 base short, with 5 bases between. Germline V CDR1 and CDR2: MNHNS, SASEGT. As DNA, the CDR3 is TGTGCCAGCAGTGAAGGCAGGTCCTACGAGCAGTACTTC. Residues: CASSEGRSYEQYF.

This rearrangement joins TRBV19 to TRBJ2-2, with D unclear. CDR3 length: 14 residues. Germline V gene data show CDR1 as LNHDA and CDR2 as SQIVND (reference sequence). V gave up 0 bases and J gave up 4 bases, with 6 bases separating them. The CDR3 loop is CASSIDPGTGELFF. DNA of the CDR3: TGTGCCAGTAGTATAGACCCCGGCACCGGGGAGCTGTTTTTT. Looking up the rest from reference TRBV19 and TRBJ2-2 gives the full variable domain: DGGITQSPKYLFRKEGQNVTLSCEQNLNHDAMYWYRQDPGQGLRLIYYSQIVNDFQKGDIAEGYSVSREKKESFPLTVTSAQKNPTAFYLCASSIDPGTGELFFGEGSRLTVL.